This T cell receptor (beta chain) was profiled in a study of blood T cell repertoires in COVID-19. In the study overall: The origin of the acute and convalescent COVID-19 samples was the United States, Italy and Spain.

The data were produced by immunoSEQ multiplex PCR, yet TCRdb's version contains in-frame clones alone and is incomplete. The sample lists more than 250,000 clones, around 90% occurring once. V dropped 4 bases and J dropped 8; count of bases not matched to a gene: 6. The CDR3 contains 13 residues. Germline lookup yields CDR1 LNHDA and CDR2 SQIVND (reference sequence). The chain carries TRBV19 and TRBJ2-5; TRBD1 matches 8 bases. Sample: peripheral blood. This receptor was obtained from a human donor in a cohort sampled during active COVID-19. Here the CDR3 reads CASSTQGAGTQYF. The CDR3 coding sequence is TGTGCCAGTAGTACCCAGGGGGCGGGAACCCAGTACTTC.